Following are 8 T cell receptor beta chains from one sample sequenced in a study of blood T cells in healthy people across ages. A second PCR, run for roughly 7 to 12 cycles, used a sample-barcoded 5' primer plus a J-beta primer mix. MiXCR, applied by TCRdb to the 5' RACE reads, yields one record per CDR3 protein. The sample lists about 1.4 million distinct CDR3 sequences, 59% seen once, with about 6.3% in the top ten. The specimen sequenced was blood. Receptors were obtained from a man younger than 30 in good health.

The V call is TRBV20-1, the J call TRBJ1-1, with TRBD1 identical over 7 bases. This CDR3 has 13 residues. V dropped 6 bases and J dropped 4; count of bases not matched to a gene: 8. CDR1 is DFQATT and CDR2 is SNEGSKA in the germline V gene (reference sequence). The CDR3 loop is CSADREGVTEAFF. The DNA of the CDR3 is TGCAGTGCAGACAGGGAAGGGGTCACTGAAGCTTTCTTT.

This chain joins TRBV6-1 and TRBJ2-7; 11 bases map to TRBD2. V shed 5 bases, J shed 2 bases, and the junction held 14 bases outside the gene matches. In germline, CDR1 is MNHNS, CDR2 SASEGT. The CDR3 runs to 18 residues. The CDR3 DNA is TGTGCCAGCAGTCAAACTAGCGGGAGAATTCTAGGTACCTACGAGCAGTACTTC. Protein sequence: CASSQTSGRILGTYEQYF.

The chain carries TRBV20-1 and TRBJ2-3; 8 bases line up with TRBD2. In germline, CDR1 is DFQATT, CDR2 SNEGSKA (reference sequence). This CDR3 is built from 16 residues. Trimming took 0 bases from V and 4 from J; bases not matched to a gene: 9. The CDR3 sequence is CSARDGAGGWADTQYF. DNA of the CDR3: TGCAGTGCTAGAGATGGGGCGGGAGGTTGGGCAGATACGCAGTATTTT.

The chain recombines TRBV24-1 with TRBJ1-5, with D uncertain. CDR3 length: 14 residues. Germline-derived CDR1 and CDR2 are KGHDR and SFDVKD. V was shortened by 4 bases and J by 8 bases, with 14 bases between the two germline ends. The CDR3 DNA reads TGTGCCACCAGTGACTCTCCGACTGGGAAGCCCCAGCATTTT. The encoded protein is CATSDSPTGKPQHF.

This clonotype was counted only a few times. V gene TRBV10-3 combines with J gene TRBJ2-5; D perhaps matches TRBD1 (7 bases). Trimming removed 5 bases at V and 11 bases at J, with 12 bases between. The germline gives CDR1 ENHRY, CDR2 SYGVKD. The CDR3 is made up of 11 amino acids. The CDR3 DNA is TGTGCCATCAGTCAGGGGGGTGAGCAGTACTTC. Its protein product is CAISQGGEQYF.

This CDR3 reads CAGPGLLDTQYF. The CDR3 DNA reads as TGTGCCGGACCGGGACTACTGGATACGCAGTATTTT. The chain links TRBV6-2 or TRBV6-3 to TRBJ2-3; 7 bases match TRBD2. This CDR3 comprises 12 residues. The J segment lost 6 bases and the V segment lost 11 bases, leaving 8 bases of the junction unmatched. Germline lookup yields CDR1 MNHEY and CDR2 SVGEGT.

This chain joins TRBV2 and TRBJ1-2; 10 positions match TRBD1. The CDR3 length is 15 residues. The germline gives CDR1 SNHLY, CDR2 FYNNEI. Trimming cost V 5 bases and J 5 bases; bases outside gene matches: 8. DNA of the CDR3: TGTGCCAGCAGTATCCAGACAGGGGGCGCGTATGGCTACACCTTC. It translates to CASSIQTGGAYGYTF.

The chain uses TRBV6-5 and TRBJ2-1; TRBD2 matches at 7 bases. Germline V gene sequence: CDR1 MNHEY, CDR2 SVGAGI. V lost 6 bases to trimming and J lost 2 bases; unmatched junction nucleotides: 4. This CDR3 is built from 14 residues. In nucleotides, the CDR3 is TGTGCCAGCAGACTAGCGCCCACCTACAATGAGCAGTTCTTC. As protein: CASRLAPTYNEQFF.